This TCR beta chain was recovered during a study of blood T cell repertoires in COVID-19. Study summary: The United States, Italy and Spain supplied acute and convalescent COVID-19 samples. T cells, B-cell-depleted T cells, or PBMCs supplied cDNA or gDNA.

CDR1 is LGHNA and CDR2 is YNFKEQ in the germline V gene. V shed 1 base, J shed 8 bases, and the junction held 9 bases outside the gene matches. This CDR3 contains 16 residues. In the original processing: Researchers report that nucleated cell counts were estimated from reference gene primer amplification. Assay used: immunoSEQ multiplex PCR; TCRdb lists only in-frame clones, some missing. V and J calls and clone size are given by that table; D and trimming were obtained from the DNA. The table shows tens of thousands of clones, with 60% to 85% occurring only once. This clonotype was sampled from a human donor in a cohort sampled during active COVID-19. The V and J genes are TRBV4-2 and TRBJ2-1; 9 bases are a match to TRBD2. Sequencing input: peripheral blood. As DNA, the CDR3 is TGTGCCAGCAGCCAAGGGGACTTAGCGGGAGTTCATGAGCAGTTCTTC. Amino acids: CASSQGDLAGVHEQFF.